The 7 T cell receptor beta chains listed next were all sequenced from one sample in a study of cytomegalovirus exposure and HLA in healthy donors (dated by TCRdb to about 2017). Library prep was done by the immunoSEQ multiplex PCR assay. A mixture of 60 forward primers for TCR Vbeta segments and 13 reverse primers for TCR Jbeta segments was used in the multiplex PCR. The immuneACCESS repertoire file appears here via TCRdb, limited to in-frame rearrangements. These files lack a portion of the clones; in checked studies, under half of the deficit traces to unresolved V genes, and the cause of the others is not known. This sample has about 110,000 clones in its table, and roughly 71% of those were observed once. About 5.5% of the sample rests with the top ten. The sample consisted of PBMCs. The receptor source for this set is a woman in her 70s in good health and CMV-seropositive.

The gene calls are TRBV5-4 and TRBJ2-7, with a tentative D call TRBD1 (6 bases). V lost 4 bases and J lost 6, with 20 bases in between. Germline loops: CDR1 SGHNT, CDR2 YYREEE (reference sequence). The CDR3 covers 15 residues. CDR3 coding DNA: TGTGCCAGCAGCCGGCAAGAGGGGGATTACTCCGAGCAGTACTTC. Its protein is CASSRQEGDYSEQYF.

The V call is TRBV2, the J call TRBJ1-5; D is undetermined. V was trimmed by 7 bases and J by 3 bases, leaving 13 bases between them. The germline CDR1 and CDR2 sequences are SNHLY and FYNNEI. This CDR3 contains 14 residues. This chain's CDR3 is CASTSSEHNQPQHF. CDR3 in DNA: TGTGCCAGCACCAGCAGCGAGCACAATCAGCCCCAGCATTTT.

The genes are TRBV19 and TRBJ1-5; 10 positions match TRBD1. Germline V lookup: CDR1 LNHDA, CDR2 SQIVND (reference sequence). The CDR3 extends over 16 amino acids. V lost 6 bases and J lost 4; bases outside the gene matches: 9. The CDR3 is CASRDRGYTGNQPQHF. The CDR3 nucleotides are TGTGCCAGTAGGGACAGGGGGTATACGGGAAATCAGCCCCAGCATTTT.

The CDR3 nucleotides are TGTGCCAGCAGCTATTATCCTACTAGCGGGGGGAAGGAAGAGCAGTACTTC. This gives the protein CASSYYPTSGGKEEQYF. This sequence joins TRBV5-4 and TRBJ2-7; TRBD2 matches 12 bases. Germline values: CDR1 SGHNT, CDR2 YYREEE (reference sequence). The CDR3 contains 17 residues. With 3 bases clipped from V and 7 bases from J, the junction kept 14 bases outside the gene matches.

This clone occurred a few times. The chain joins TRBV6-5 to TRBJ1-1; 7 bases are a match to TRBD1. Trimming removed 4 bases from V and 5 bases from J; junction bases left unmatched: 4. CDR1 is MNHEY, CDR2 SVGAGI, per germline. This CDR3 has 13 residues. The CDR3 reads CASSSQGGTEAFF. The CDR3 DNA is TGTGCCAGCAGTTCCCAGGGGGGAACTGAAGCTTTCTTT.

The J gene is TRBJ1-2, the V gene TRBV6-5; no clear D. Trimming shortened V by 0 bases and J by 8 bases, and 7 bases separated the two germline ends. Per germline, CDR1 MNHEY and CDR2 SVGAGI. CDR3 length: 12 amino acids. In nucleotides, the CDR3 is TGTGCCAGCAGTTACTCGGCCGGGGGCTACACCTTC. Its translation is CASSYSAGGYTF.

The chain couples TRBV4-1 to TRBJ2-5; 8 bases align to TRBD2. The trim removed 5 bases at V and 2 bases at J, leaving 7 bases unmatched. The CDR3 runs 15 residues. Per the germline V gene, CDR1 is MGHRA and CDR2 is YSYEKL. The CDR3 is CASSSSGGPQETQYF. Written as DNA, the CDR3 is TGCGCCAGCAGCTCCAGCGGGGGCCCTCAAGAGACCCAGTACTTC.